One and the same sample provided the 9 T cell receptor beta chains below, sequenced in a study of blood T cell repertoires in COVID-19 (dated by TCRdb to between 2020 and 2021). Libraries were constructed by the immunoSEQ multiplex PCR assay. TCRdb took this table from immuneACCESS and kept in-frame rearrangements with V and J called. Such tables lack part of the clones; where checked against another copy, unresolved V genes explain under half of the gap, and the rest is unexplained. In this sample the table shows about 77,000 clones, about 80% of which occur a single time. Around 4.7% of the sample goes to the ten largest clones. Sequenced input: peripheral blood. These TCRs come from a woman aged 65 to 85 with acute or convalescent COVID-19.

The CDR3 DNA sequence: TGTGCCAGCAGGTCCCGGGACAGGGCCTACAATGAGCAGTTCTTC. This translates into CASRSRDRAYNEQFF. The rearrangement uses TRBV27 and TRBJ2-1; 9 nucleotides agree with TRBD1. Trimming removed 6 bases from V and 2 bases from J; junction bases left unmatched: 5. Germline CDR1 is MNHEY and CDR2 is SMNVEV (reference sequence). This CDR3 is 15 amino acids long.

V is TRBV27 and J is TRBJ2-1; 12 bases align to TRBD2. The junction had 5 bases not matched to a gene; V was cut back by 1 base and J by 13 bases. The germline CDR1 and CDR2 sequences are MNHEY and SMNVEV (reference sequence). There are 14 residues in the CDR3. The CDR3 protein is CASSLWSSGGVQFF. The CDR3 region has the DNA TGTGCCAGCAGTTTATGGTCTAGCGGGGGGGTACAGTTCTTC.

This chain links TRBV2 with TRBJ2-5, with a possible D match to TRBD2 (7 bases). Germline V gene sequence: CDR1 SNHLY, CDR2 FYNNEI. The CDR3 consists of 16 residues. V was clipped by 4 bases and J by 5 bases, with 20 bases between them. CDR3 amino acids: CASSGGLAAPLETQYF. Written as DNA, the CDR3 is TGTGCCAGCAGTGGGGGGCTAGCGGCCCCCCTGGAGACCCAGTACTTC.

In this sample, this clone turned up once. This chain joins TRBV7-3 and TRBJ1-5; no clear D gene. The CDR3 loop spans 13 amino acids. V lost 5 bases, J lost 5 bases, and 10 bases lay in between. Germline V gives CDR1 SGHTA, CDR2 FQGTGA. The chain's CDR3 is CASSPADDQPQHF. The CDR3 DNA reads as TGTGCCAGCAGCCCGGCGGATGATCAGCCCCAGCATTTT.

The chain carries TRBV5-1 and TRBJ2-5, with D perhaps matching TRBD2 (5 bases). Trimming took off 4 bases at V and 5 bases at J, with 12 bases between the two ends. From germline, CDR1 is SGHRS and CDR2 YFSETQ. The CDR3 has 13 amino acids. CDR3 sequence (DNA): TGCGCCAGCAGCCCAACTAGATACGAGACCCAGTACTTC. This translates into CASSPTRYETQYF.

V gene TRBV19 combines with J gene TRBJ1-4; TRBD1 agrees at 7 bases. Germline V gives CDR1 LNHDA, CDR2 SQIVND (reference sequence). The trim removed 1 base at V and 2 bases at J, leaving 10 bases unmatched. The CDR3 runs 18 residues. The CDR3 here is CASSIAKGASPTNEKLFF. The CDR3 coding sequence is TGTGCCAGTAGTATAGCGAAGGGGGCTAGCCCCACTAATGAAAAACTGTTTTTT.

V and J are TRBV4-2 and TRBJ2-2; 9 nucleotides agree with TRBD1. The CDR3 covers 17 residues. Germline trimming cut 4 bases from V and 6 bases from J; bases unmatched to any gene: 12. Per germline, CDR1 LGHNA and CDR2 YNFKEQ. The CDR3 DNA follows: TGTGCCAGCAGCCCGAGGGACAGGGCCTTATCCGCCGGGGAGCTGTTTTTT. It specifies CASSPRDRALSAGELFF.

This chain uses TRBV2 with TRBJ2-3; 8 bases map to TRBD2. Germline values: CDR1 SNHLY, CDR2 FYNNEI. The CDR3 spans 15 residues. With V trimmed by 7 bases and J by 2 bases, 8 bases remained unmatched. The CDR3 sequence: CASNPGLVNTDTQYF. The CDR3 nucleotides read TGTGCCAGCAATCCGGGACTAGTGAACACAGATACGCAGTATTTT. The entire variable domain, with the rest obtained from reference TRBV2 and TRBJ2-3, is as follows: EPEVTQTPSHQVTQMGQEVILRCVPISNHLYFYWYRQILGQKVEFLVSFYNNEISEKSEIFDDQFSVERPDGSNFTLKIRSTKLEDSAMYFCASNPGLVNTDTQYFGPGTRLTVL.

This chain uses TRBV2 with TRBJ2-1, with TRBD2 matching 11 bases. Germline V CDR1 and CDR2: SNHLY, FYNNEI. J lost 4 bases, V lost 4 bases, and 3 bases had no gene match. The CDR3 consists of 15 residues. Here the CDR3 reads CASSASGGPYNEQFF. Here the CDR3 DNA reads TGTGCCAGCAGTGCTAGCGGGGGGCCATACAATGAGCAGTTCTTC.